A selection of T cell receptor beta chains follows, all from one sample in a study of shared clonotypes between healthy human individuals. Sequenced by immunoSEQ multiplex PCR; TCRdb stores in-frame clones only, minus some. The repertoire consists of just over 2,000,000 clones, with roughly 96% occurring once and the leading ten covering about 0.13%. The sample was naive CD4+ T cells sorted from blood. All receptors derive from a man aged 18 to 35 in good health. Each CDR3 is given with its conserved first and last residue. D genes are given only for firm matches. Some rows mark clone size as missing; the rest say once, few, many or name a class of expanded clone.

>NA|TRBD1|14|TRBV25-1|TRBJ1-2
CASSVPQGTGGYTF
TGTGCCAGCAGTGTCCCACAGGGGACCGGTGGCTACACCTTC
>NA|TRBD1|16|TRBV27|TRBJ2-3
CASSSRGQIRTDTQYF
TGTGCCAGCAGTTCCAGGGGACAGATACGCACAGATACGCAGTATTTT
>NA|NA|11|TRBV20-1|TRBJ2-7
CSARNSYEQYF
TGCAGTGCTAGAAATAGCTACGAGCAGTACTTC
>NA|TRBD2|11|TRBV30|TRBJ2-5
CAGGGEETQYF
TGTGCCGGTGGGGGGGAAGAGACCCAGTACTTC
>NA|NA|18|TRBV5-8|TRBJ1-5
CASSLGAKATGSNQPQHF
TGTGCCAGCAGCTTGGGCGCGAAAGCGACAGGTAGCAATCAGCCCCAGCATTTT
>NA|TRBD1|14|TRBV6-5|TRBJ1-2
CASSWDRAVGGYTF
TGTGCCAGCAGTTGGGACAGGGCGGTTGGCGGCTACACCTTC
>NA|TRBD1|15|TRBV6-6|TRBJ2-5
CASSHDGTGAETQYF
TGTGCCAGCAGTCACGATGGGACAGGGGCAGAGACCCAGTACTTC
>NA|NA|15|TRBV27|TRBJ1-2
CASSFSNQGSGGYTF
TGTGCCAGCAGTTTCAGTAATCAGGGTTCGGGTGGCTACACCTTC
>NA|NA|18|TRBV19|TRBJ2-7
CASSIRKVRGGAPYEQYF
TGTGCCAGTAGTATAAGGAAGGTGAGGGGGGGCGCCCCCTACGAGCAGTACTTC
>NA|TRBD2|16|TRBV6-5|TRBJ2-2
CASSYSSGRGTGELFF
TGTGCCAGCAGTTACTCGAGCGGGAGGGGCACCGGGGAGCTGTTTTTT
>NA|TRBD1|15|TRBV5-4|TRBJ2-7
CASSPPGQGMYEQYF
TGTGCCAGCAGCCCGCCGGGACAGGGGATGTACGAGCAGTACTTC
>NA|TRBD1|16|TRBV18|TRBJ2-7
CASSSAGRTGFYEQYF
TGTGCCAGCTCATCGGCAGGTAGGACAGGGTTCTACGAGCAGTACTTC
>NA|TRBD2|16|TRBV7-9|TRBJ2-2
CASRPPSGGNTGELFF
TGTGCCAGCAGGCCGCCTAGCGGGGGGAACACCGGGGAGCTGTTTTTT
>NA|NA|16|TRBV19|TRBJ1-6
CASSLKGTGILSPLHF
TGTGCCAGTAGTCTAAAGGGAACGGGCATTCTCTCACCCCTCCACTTT
>NA|NA|14|TRBV5-1|TRBJ2-5
CASSLAREVETQYF
TGCGCCAGCAGCTTGGCAAGGGAGGTGGAGACCCAGTACTTC
>once|NA|14|TRBV7-2|TRBJ1-2
CASSPDGNNYGYTF
TGTGCCAGCAGCCCTGACGGAAATAACTATGGCTACACCTTC
>NA|NA|13|TRBV2|TRBJ1-1
CASILTGLTEAFF
TGTGCCAGCATACTGACAGGTTTGACTGAAGCTTTCTTT
>NA|NA|12|TRBV29-1|TRBJ1-2
CSVEGRNYGYTF
TGCAGCGTTGAAGGCAGGAACTATGGCTACACCTTC
>NA|TRBD1|16|TRBV13|TRBJ2-3
CASSKTGSFSTDTQYF
TGTGCCAGCAGCAAGACAGGGTCATTTAGCACAGATACGCAGTATTTT
>NA|TRBD1|12|TRBV10-2|TRBJ2-1
CASSGQGYEQFF
TGCGCCAGCAGCGGACAGGGGTATGAGCAGTTCTTC
>NA|TRBD2|15|TRBV6-6|TRBJ2-2
CASRNIAGPTGELFF
TGTGCCAGCCGGAATATAGCGGGCCCAACCGGGGAGCTGTTTTTT
>NA|NA|16|TRBV19|TRBJ1-6
CASSIGDLLMGSPLHF
TGTGCCAGTAGTATTGGGGACCTCCTCATGGGTTCACCCCTCCACTTT
>NA|TRBD1|14|TRBV6-5|TRBJ1-4
CASSKGQGGEKLFF
TGTGCCAGCAGTAAGGGACAGGGAGGAGAAAAACTGTTTTTT
>NA|TRBD1|15|TRBV19|TRBJ1-2
CASSILGQGNGGYTF
TGTGCCAGTAGTATTTTGGGACAGGGGAACGGTGGCTACACCTTC
>NA|TRBD2|15|TRBV5-6|TRBJ2-3
CASSFGLASTDTQYF
TGTGCCAGCAGCTTTGGACTAGCGAGCACAGATACGCAGTATTTT
>NA|NA|14|TRBV6-5|TRBJ1-2
CASSSLTDLKGYTF
TGTGCCAGCAGTTCCCTGACAGACCTAAAGGGTTACACCTTC
>NA|NA|15|TRBV6-6|TRBJ1-4
CAMSRRLVGYEKLFF
TGTGCCATGTCCAGGCGTCTGGTGGGTTATGAAAAACTGTTTTTT
>NA|NA|13|TRBV30|TRBJ2-7
CAWSVNQGSEQYF
TGTGCCTGGAGTGTAAACCAGGGTTCCGAGCAGTACTTC
>NA|TRBD1|15|TRBV6-5|TRBJ1-4
CASSSWDRGSEKLFF
TGTGCCAGCAGTTCGTGGGACAGGGGGTCGGAAAAACTGTTTTTT
>NA|TRBD1|15|TRBV7-8|TRBJ2-4
CASSRDSLAKNIQYF
TGTGCCAGCAGTCGGGACAGCCTAGCCAAAAACATTCAGTACTTC
>NA|TRBD1|15|TRBV7-9|TRBJ1-1
CASSLFSGGVPEAFF
TGTGCCAGCAGCTTATTTTCAGGGGGGGTGCCTGAAGCTTTCTTT
>once|TRBD2|16|TRBV7-9|TRBJ2-5
CASSSFQRGGFETQYF
TGTGCCAGCAGCTCCTTCCAGCGGGGAGGTTTTGAGACCCAGTACTTC
>NA|TRBD1|16|TRBV11-3|TRBJ2-5
CASSHGQGAFGETQYF
TGTGCCAGCAGCCATGGACAGGGGGCTTTTGGAGAGACCCAGTACTTC
>NA|NA|15|TRBV27|TRBJ2-7
CASSSRDPQIDEQYF
TGTGCCAGCAGTTCCCGGGACCCCCAAATCGACGAGCAGTACTTC
>NA|NA|14|TRBV4-1|TRBJ1-1
CASSQGLGYTEAFF
TGCGCCAGCAGCCAAGGCCTGGGATACACTGAAGCTTTCTTT
>NA|NA|12|TRBV10-2|TRBJ1-5
CASSDRGQPQHF
TGCGCCAGCAGTGATCGAGGTCAGCCCCAGCATTTT
>NA|NA|16|TRBV2|TRBJ1-5
CASSTGLSFSNQPQHF
TGTGCCAGCAGCACAGGGCTCAGCTTTAGCAATCAGCCCCAGCATTTT
>NA|TRBD2|18|TRBV7-7|TRBJ2-1
CASSLGPILAGVPNEQFF
TGTGCTAGCAGCTTAGGTCCCATACTAGCGGGGGTCCCTAATGAGCAGTTCTTC
>NA|NA|15|TRBV11-2|TRBJ2-1
CASSLTQPRGNEQFF
TGTGCCAGCAGCTTAACCCAGCCTAGGGGAAATGAGCAGTTCTTC
>NA|NA|14|TRBV6-6|TRBJ1-6
CASSYSSQASPLHF
TGTGCCAGCAGTTACTCGTCCCAGGCTTCACCCCTCCACTTT
>NA|NA|16|TRBV4-1|TRBJ1-1
CASSQDRGSLNTEAFF
TGCGCCAGCAGCCAAGATCGCGGGAGCCTGAACACTGAAGCTTTCTTT
>NA|NA|11|TRBV30|TRBJ1-5
CAWSVGSPQHF
TGTGCCTGGAGCGTGGGGTCTCCCCAGCATTTT
>NA|NA|15|TRBV25-1|TRBJ2-7
CASSDPRTTGGEQYF
TGTGCCAGCAGTGATCCCAGGACTACCGGGGGAGAGCAGTACTTC
>NA|TRBD1|14|TRBV29-1|TRBJ2-3
CSVGGKQGTDTQYF
TGCAGCGTTGGAGGTAAACAGGGGACAGATACGCAGTATTTT
>NA|NA|16|TRBV9|TRBJ2-1
CASSAVGSSSYNEQFF
TGTGCCAGCAGCGCAGTGGGTTCGAGCTCCTACAATGAGCAGTTCTTC
>NA|NA|12|TRBV2|TRBJ2-7
CASRGDTYEQYF
TGTGCCAGCAGGGGGGACACCTACGAGCAGTACTTC
>once|NA|13|TRBV28|TRBJ1-1
CASSRQGAPEAFF
TGTGCCAGCAGTCGTCAAGGGGCCCCTGAAGCTTTCTTT
>NA|TRBD1|14|TRBV5-1|TRBJ1-6
CASSLGQGGDTLHF
TGCGCCAGCAGCTTGGGACAGGGCGGCGACACCCTCCACTTT
>once|NA|14|TRBV5-1|TRBJ2-7
CASSLGLVAYEQYF
TGCGCCAGCAGCTTGGGGCTTGTCGCCTACGAGCAGTACTTC
>NA|NA|13|TRBV19|TRBJ1-1
CASSRQGRTEAFF
TGTGCCAGTAGTAGGCAGGGGCGCACTGAAGCTTTCTTT
>NA|NA|13|TRBV29-1|TRBJ1-1
CSVEGEGRTEAFF
TGCAGCGTTGAAGGGGAGGGGAGGACTGAAGCTTTCTTT
>NA|NA|13|TRBV7-2|TRBJ2-7
CASSSTGGYEQYF
TGTGCCAGCAGCTCCACCGGCGGCTACGAGCAGTACTTC